Presented here are 27 T cell receptor beta chains from one specimen sequenced in a study of CD8 T cells in Susac syndrome. Random hexamers were used to reverse transcribe the RNA input (about 0.5 to 1 ug). Via MiXCR, TCRdb re-called the immunoSEQ multiplex PCR reads, giving one row per CDR3 protein. The table shows 150,000 or so distinct CDR3 sequences, with 90% to 95% occurring only once. The sample was CD4+ T cells from PBMCs. The receptors derive from a human donor in good health.

This clonotype came up once. The V call is TRBV20-1, the J call TRBJ1-2, with D possibly being TRBD1 (5 bases). From germline, CDR1 is DFQATT and CDR2 SNEGSKA (reference sequence). The length of the CDR3 is 12 residues. Trimming removed 5 bases at V and 7 bases at J, with 14 bases between. This CDR3 is CSADRGQSGYTF. The CDR3 DNA is TGCAGTGCTGATAGGGGCCAAAGTGGCTACACCTTC.

This clonotype was detected many times. The chain combines TRBV6-1 with TRBJ2-7; no firm D call. Germline-derived CDR1 and CDR2 are MNHNS and SASEGT. CDR3 size: 14 residues. V lost 4 bases and J 3 bases, leaving 13 bases between the germline ends. The CDR3 bases are TGTGCCAGCAGTGGGACGACGGGTGACTACGAGCAGTACTTC. This translates into CASSGTTGDYEQYF.

The chain joins TRBV5-6 to TRBJ2-5; 12 positions match TRBD2. V was pared by 4 bases and J by 1 base, with 2 bases of the junction left unmatched. The germline V gene has CDR1 SGHDT and CDR2 YYEEEE. This CDR3 is 15 amino acids long. CDR3 coding DNA: TGTGCCAGCAGCCCGACTAGCGGGGGCCAAGAGACCCAGTACTTC. It is translated as CASSPTSGGQETQYF.

This sequence joins TRBV20-1 and TRBJ1-2; maybe TRBD1 (6 bases). The CDR3 spans 15 residues. Germline CDR1 reads DFQATT; CDR2 reads SNEGSKA (reference sequence). V dropped 5 bases and J dropped 3 bases, with 19 bases sitting between them. Here the CDR3 reads CSAVPEGEGDYGYTF. DNA of the CDR3: TGCAGTGCTGTCCCGGAGGGGGAGGGGGACTATGGCTACACCTTC.

The chain carries TRBV12-3 or TRBV12-4 and TRBJ1-1, with 7 bases identical to TRBD1. CDR3 length: 15 amino acids. Unmatched junction bases numbered 8, after V lost 2 bases and J lost 5 bases. The CDR3 DNA sequence: TGTGCCAGCAGTTTAAACGGCGGCAGGGGGACTGAAGCTTTCTTT. This translates into CASSLNGGRGTEAFF.

The chain couples TRBV20-1 to TRBJ1-3; tentatively, D is TRBD1 (6 bases). The CDR3 has 14 residues. The germline gives CDR1 DFQATT, CDR2 SNEGSKA (reference sequence). Trimming cost V 5 bases and J 0 bases, with 11 bases left between them. CDR3 in DNA: TGCAGTGCTCTTAAGGGGGTCTCTGGAAACACCATATATTTT. Translated: CSALKGVSGNTIYF.

The chain links TRBV2 to TRBJ2-3; D is possibly TRBD1 (6 bases). V shed 8 bases and J shed 3 bases, with 18 bases lying between them. CDR1 is SNHLY and CDR2 is FYNNEI in the germline V gene. The CDR3 loop spans 15 amino acids. Here the CDR3 reads CASPPPGAFTDTQYF. The CDR3 DNA reads TGTGCCAGCCCACCACCAGGGGCGTTTACAGATACGCAGTATTTT.

The chain employs TRBV29-1 and TRBJ2-1; D gene uncertain. This CDR3 region has 14 residues. Trimming left V 4 bases short and J 7 bases short, with 17 bases between. Per the germline V gene, CDR1 is SQVTM and CDR2 is ANQGSEA. CDR3 nucleotide sequence: TGCAGCGTTGTTCGCCTGAAGGGAAGGAATGAGCAGTTCTTC. The encoded protein is CSVVRLKGRNEQFF.

This chain uses TRBV5-1 with TRBJ1-1; 11 nucleotides agree with TRBD1. The germline CDR1 and CDR2 sequences are SGHRS and YFSETQ. The CDR3 has 15 residues. Losses at the gene ends were 1 base for V and 4 bases for J; bases not matched to a gene: 3. The CDR3 nucleotides are TGCGCCAGCAGCTTGTGGGGACAGGGGGGCACTGAAGCTTTCTTT. This encodes CASSLWGQGGTEAFF.

The chain joins TRBV5-1 to TRBJ2-3; D could derive from TRBD1 or TRBD2 (6 bases each). There are 14 residues in the CDR3. Trimming removed 5 bases from V and 0 bases from J, with 10 bases in between. From germline, CDR1 is SGHRS and CDR2 YFSETQ. The CDR3 DNA sequence: TGCGCCAGCAGAGAGGGGGGAAGCACAGATACGCAGTATTTT. Protein sequence: CASREGGSTDTQYF.

The chain links TRBV18 to TRBJ2-2, with D unresolved. Deletions cut 2 bases from V and 4 bases from J, with 17 bases between. The V gene's germline CDR1 is KGHSH and CDR2 LQKENI. This CDR3 comprises 17 residues. CDR3 sequence: CASSPRRDGISTGELFF. CDR3 in DNA: TGTGCCAGCTCACCAAGACGAGACGGAATTTCCACCGGGGAGCTGTTTTTT.

This clonotype was seen just once. This chain joins TRBV5-4 and TRBJ1-3; D is uncertain. Germline lookup yields CDR1 SGHNT and CDR2 YYREEE (reference sequence). CDR3 size: 14 residues. The V end was cut by 3 bases, the J end by 4 bases, with 11 bases between. In nucleotides, the CDR3 is TGTGCCAGCAGCTCACCCGAGCAGGGAAACACCATATATTTT. Its protein product is CASSSPEQGNTIYF.

The chain is built from TRBV15 and TRBJ2-1; possibly TRBD2 for D (6 bases). The V end lost 5 bases, the J end lost 11 bases, and 22 bases lay between the germline ends. The germline V gene encodes CDR1 LNHNV and CDR2 YYDKDF (reference sequence). The CDR3 is made up of 15 amino acids. CDR3 DNA sequence: TGTGCCACCAGCGGAGGGTTGGGGCGAGGGGCAAAGCAGTTCTTC. Encoded protein: CATSGGLGRGAKQFF. Drawing the rest from reference TRBV15 and TRBJ2-1, the complete variable domain is DAMVIQNPRYQVTQFGKPVTLSCSQTLNHNVMYWYQQKSSQAPKLLFHYYDKDFNNEADTPDNFQSRRPNTSFCFLDIRSPGLGDTAMYLCATSGGLGRGAKQFFGPGTRLTVL.

The V and J genes are TRBV19 and TRBJ1-2, with 9 bases that match TRBD1. The J segment lost 3 bases and the V segment lost 8 bases, leaving 4 bases of the junction unmatched. In germline, CDR1 is LNHDA, CDR2 SQIVND (reference sequence). The CDR3 has 13 amino acids. Here the CDR3 reads CASSQGADYGYTF. The CDR3 coding sequence is TGTGCCAGTTCACAGGGGGCAGACTATGGCTACACCTTC.

This chain links TRBV6-4 with TRBJ2-7; perhaps TRBD2 as D (7 bases). V gave up 4 bases and J gave up 2 bases, with 12 bases separating them. CDR3 length: 14 residues. Germline loops: CDR1 MRHNA, CDR2 SNTAGT. The CDR3 DNA sequence: TGTGCCAGCAGTGCGTACGGGGGGCCCTACGAGCAGTACTTC. Its protein is CASSAYGGPYEQYF.

The chain carries TRBV7-9 and TRBJ2-3; D gene unclear. The V gene lost 8 bases and the J gene lost 0 bases, with 12 bases spanning the gap. Per the germline V gene, CDR1 is SEHNR and CDR2 is FQNEAQ (reference sequence). The CDR3 length is 14 residues. CDR3 sequence reads: CASGWDGSTDTQYF. The CDR3 DNA sequence: TGTGCCAGCGGCTGGGATGGGAGCACAGATACGCAGTATTTT. The variable domain in full, completed from reference TRBV7-9 and TRBJ2-3, reads DTGVSQNPRHKITKRGQNVTFRCDPISEHNRLYWYRQTLGQGPEFLTYFQNEAQLEKSRLLSDRFSAERPKGSFSTLEIQRTEQGDSAMYLCASGWDGSTDTQYFGPGTRLTVL.

This chain connects TRBV5-6 to TRBJ2-7; D is ambiguous. The CDR3 runs to 15 residues. Germline CDR1 SGHDT, CDR2 YYEEEE. The germline V and J ends were trimmed by 0 bases and 0 bases, with 10 bases remaining between them. The CDR3 DNA follows: TGTGCCAGCAGCTTGGGGGTTACGAGCTCCTACGAGCAGTACTTC. It yields the protein CASSLGVTSSYEQYF.

The V call is TRBV7-3, the J call TRBJ2-1; D is possibly TRBD1 or TRBD2 (5 bases each). With 5 bases removed from V and 9 bases from J, the gap between germline ends came to 14 bases. CDR3 length: 13 amino acids. Germline V CDR1 and CDR2: SGHTA, FQGTGA. The CDR3 sequence is CASSRGASTEQFF. CDR3 nucleotides: TGTGCCAGCAGCCGAGGGGCGAGCACTGAGCAGTTCTTC.

V and J are TRBV19 and TRBJ1-1; 8 bases align to TRBD1. The CDR3 has 14 residues. V shed 5 bases and J 6 bases; nucleotides not matched to a gene: 8. The germline V gene has CDR1 LNHDA and CDR2 SQIVND (reference sequence). The CDR3 DNA sequence: TGTGCCAGTAGTCCAGGACAGGGTAGGTCTGAAGCTTTCTTT. Translating it yields CASSPGQGRSEAFF.

The chain uses TRBV7-9 and TRBJ2-7, with TRBD1 identical over 8 bases. Trimming cost V 1 base and J 3 bases; bases outside gene matches: 5. This CDR3 spans 15 amino acids. Germline CDR1 SEHNR, CDR2 FQNEAQ (reference sequence). The CDR3 region has the DNA TGTGCCAGCAGCTTAGAGACAGGGGCCAACTACGAGCAGTACTTC. It is translated as CASSLETGANYEQYF. The full variable domain, its missing parts supplied by reference TRBV7-9 and TRBJ2-7, is DTGVSQNPRHKITKRGQNVTFRCDPISEHNRLYWYRQTLGQGPEFLTYFQNEAQLEKSRLLSDRFSAERPKGSFSTLEIQRTEQGDSAMYLCASSLETGANYEQYFGPGTRLTVT.

The V and J genes are TRBV7-3 and TRBJ2-7; 7 bases are a match to TRBD1. With 3 bases clipped from V and 3 bases from J, the junction kept 8 bases outside the gene matches. Germline CDR1 SGHTA, CDR2 FQGTGA. This CDR3 comprises 15 residues. CDR3 sequence reads: CASSFIPTGIYEQYF. In DNA form, the CDR3 reads TGTGCCAGCAGCTTTATCCCGACAGGGATCTACGAGCAGTACTTC. The full variable domain, with the rest looked up from reference TRBV7-3 and TRBJ2-7, is GAGVSQTPSNKVTEKGKYVELRCDPISGHTALYWYRQSLGQGPEFLIYFQGTGAADDSGLPNDRFFAVRPEGSVSTLKIQRTERGDSAVYLCASSFIPTGIYEQYFGPGTRLTVT.

The chain is built from TRBV7-2 and TRBJ2-7; D is possibly TRBD2 (6 bases). The germline gives CDR1 SGHTA, CDR2 FQGNSA. V shed 0 bases and J shed 3 bases, with 9 bases lying between them. The CDR3 spans 14 residues. The CDR3 spells CASSLAVGGYEQYF. The DNA of the CDR3 is TGTGCCAGCAGCTTAGCGGTGGGGGGCTACGAGCAGTACTTC.

The genes are TRBV7-9 and TRBJ2-3, with D perhaps TRBD2 (6 bases). Germline V gives CDR1 SEHNR, CDR2 FQNEAQ (reference sequence). The CDR3 sequence is 12 residues long. CDR3 protein: CVTGEGTDTQYF. Here the CDR3 DNA reads TGTGTCACGGGAGAGGGGACGGATACGCAGTATTTT.

This chain joins TRBV12-3 or TRBV12-4 and TRBJ1-6; 7 bases map to TRBD1. The CDR3 totals 12 residues. J was trimmed by 11 bases and V by 3 bases; bases with no gene match: 1. The CDR3 region has the DNA TGTGCCAGCAGTTTTGGACAGGCACCCCTCCACTTT. This encodes CASSFGQAPLHF.

CDR3 sequence: CASSYRTGGYTEAFF. DNA for the CDR3: TGTGCCAGCAGCTACAGGACAGGGGGGTACACTGAAGCTTTCTTT. The genes are TRBV7-9 and TRBJ1-1; 10 nucleotides line up with TRBD1. Trimming at V came to 4 bases and at J to 3 bases, leaving 5 bases not matched to a gene. Germline V lookup: CDR1 SEHNR, CDR2 FQNEAQ (reference sequence). The length of the CDR3 is 15 residues. Complete variable domain (other parts from reference TRBV7-9 and TRBJ1-1): DTGVSQNPRHKITKRGQNVTFRCDPISEHNRLYWYRQTLGQGPEFLTYFQNEAQLEKSRLLSDRFSAERPKGSFSTLEIQRTEQGDSAMYLCASSYRTGGYTEAFFGQGTRLTVV.

CDR3 region: CSARDSVGQSNYGYTF. CDR3 DNA sequence: TGCAGTGCTAGAGATTCAGTCGGACAGAGTAACTATGGCTACACCTTC. The chain recombines TRBV20-1 with TRBJ1-2; maybe TRBD1 (6 bases). Germline V gives CDR1 DFQATT, CDR2 SNEGSKA (reference sequence). Trimming pared 0 bases from V and 1 base from J, leaving 15 bases between. The CDR3 extends over 16 amino acids.

The V call is TRBV6-1, the J call TRBJ1-6; D is possibly TRBD1 (6 bases). The germline V gene has CDR1 MNHNS and CDR2 SASEGT. V lost 6 bases to trimming and J lost 7 bases, with 19 bases between them. There are 16 residues in the CDR3. This CDR3 is CASSPGTGWYNSPLHF. The CDR3 DNA sequence: TGTGCCAGCAGCCCCGGAACAGGGTGGTACAATTCACCCCTCCACTTT.